The clone carrying this TCR beta chain was seen once. Original analysis: Reference gene primer amplification gave estimated nucleated cell counts. TCRdb's copy holds only in-frame clones and misses some; the assay was immunoSEQ multiplex PCR. D and trimming were read from the DNA, whereas the V and J calls and clone size are those reported in that table. There are some 210,000 clones in the sample; approximately 90% occur only once, and 4.5% to 5.5% lies in the top ten. The source of the sample is a study of blood T cell repertoires in COVID-19. For the study at large: Researchers got acute and convalescent COVID-19 samples from the United States, Italy and Spain. PBMCs, B-cell-depleted T cells, or T cells were the source of the cDNA or gDNA that made up the material.

J lost 7 bases, V lost 2 bases, and 13 bases had no gene match. The CDR3 has 16 amino acids. Germline assignment: CDR1 SNHLY and CDR2 FYNNEI. The material sequenced was peripheral blood. The sequence was collected from a woman aged 40 to 49 with acute or convalescent COVID-19. The rearrangement uses TRBV2 and TRBJ1-1, with 7 bases that match TRBD1. The CDR3 sequence: CASSERSTGTAFEAFF. The CDR3 coding sequence is TGTGCCAGCAGTGAACGGTCCACCGGGACAGCCTTTGAAGCTTTCTTT.